These 26 T cell receptor beta chains came from one sample sequenced in a study of PD-1 blockade in classical Hodgkin lymphoma (dated by TCRdb to 2018 to 2020). The method behind the library was the immunoSEQ multiplex PCR assay. TCRdb re-hosts the immuneACCESS table, in-frame sequences only. Its copies lack some clones; in the studies checked, an unresolved V gene accounts for under half of them, and the cause for the rest is not known. The sample profile shows tens of thousands of clones; approximately 88% of them were found once. The ten biggest clones cover 20% to 30% of the sample. The time point label on this specimen signifies: cycle 4 day 1 (C4D1), after less than seven weeks of nivolumab. Relapse after autologous stem cell transplantation had occurred in all trial patients, and cohorts A, B and C were distinguished by prior brentuximab vedotin exposure. The sample was peripheral blood mononuclear cells (PBMCs), taken before the fourth cycle of nivolumab. These receptor sequences come from a human donor with classical Hodgkin lymphoma.

The rearrangement joins TRBV29-1 to TRBJ2-7, with TRBD2 identical over 9 bases. Germline CDR1 and CDR2: SQVTM and ANQGSEA. This CDR3 has 14 amino acids. V trimming: 6 bases; J trimming: 2 bases; junction bases outside the gene matches: 8. CDR3 amino acids: CSVAGGTMTYEQYF. The CDR3 DNA is TGCAGCGTGGCGGGGGGGACAATGACCTACGAGCAGTACTTC.

The chain has TRBV5-1 and TRBJ2-3, with D possibly being TRBD2 (7 bases). The CDR3 length is 15 residues. Per germline, CDR1 SGHRS and CDR2 YFSETQ. V lost 0 bases and J lost 2, with 10 bases in between. This CDR3 reads CASSLDGGPTDTQYF. The CDR3 region has the DNA TGCGCCAGCAGCTTGGACGGGGGGCCCACAGATACGCAGTATTTT.

The chain joins TRBV5-1 to TRBJ2-5, with 8 nucleotides matching TRBD1. V shed 4 bases, J shed 3 bases, and the junction held 8 bases outside the gene matches. The germline V gene encodes CDR1 SGHRS and CDR2 YFSETQ. The CDR3 has 15 residues. In DNA form, the CDR3 reads TGCGCCAGCAGCCCGCTCCCAGGGGGCGAAGAGACCCAGTACTTC. Protein product: CASSPLPGGEETQYF. The variable domain in full, completed from reference TRBV5-1 and TRBJ2-5, reads KAGVTQTPRYLIKTRGQQVTLSCSPISGHRSVSWYQQTPGQGLQFLFEYFSETQRNKGNFPGRFSGRQFSNSRSEMNVSTLELGDSALYLCASSPLPGGEETQYFGPGTRLLVL.

V gene TRBV27 combines with J gene TRBJ1-2, with D unresolved. V lost 7 bases to trimming and J lost 1 base, with 19 bases between them. The V gene's germline CDR1 is MNHEY and CDR2 SMNVEV (reference sequence). This CDR3 contains 16 residues. The CDR3 sequence: CASKKVGHLVNYGYTF. Here the CDR3 DNA reads TGTGCCAGCAAAAAAGTCGGGCACCTCGTTAACTATGGCTACACCTTC.

This chain uses TRBV10-1 with TRBJ2-6, with 8 bases matching TRBD1. Germline V CDR1 and CDR2: WNHNN, SYGVQD (reference sequence). This CDR3 comprises 15 residues. The V gene end was trimmed by 6 bases and the J gene end by 3 bases; junction bases not matched to a gene: 4. In DNA form, the CDR3 reads TGCGCCAGCAGCCAGACAGGGGATGGGGCCAACGTCCTGACTTTC. Translated, it gives CASSQTGDGANVLTF.

The genes are TRBV6-1 and TRBJ2-7; D may be TRBD1 or TRBD2 (6 bases each). CDR1 and CDR2 from the germline V gene are MNHNS and SASEGT. The CDR3 runs to 14 residues. V was shortened by 5 bases and J by 0 bases, with 11 bases between the two germline ends. CDR3 DNA sequence: TGTGCCAGCAGTCGGGGGCTCACCTCCTACGAGCAGTACTTC. Translation: CASSRGLTSYEQYF.

This chain uses TRBV4-1 with TRBJ2-4; D not resolved. The germline V gene has CDR1 MGHRA and CDR2 YSYEKL. The CDR3 is made up of 15 amino acids. V shed 1 base and J shed 0 bases, with 7 bases lying between them. This chain's CDR3 is CASSQVGLAKNIQYF. The CDR3 region has the DNA TGCGCCAGCAGCCAAGTGGGGTTAGCCAAAAACATTCAGTACTTC.

CDR3 amino acids: CASSRLDLLSYDEQFF. DNA for the CDR3: TGCGCCAGCAGCCGCCTAGACCTACTCTCGTACGATGAGCAGTTCTTC. The chain links TRBV4-1 to TRBJ2-1; D remains ambiguous. Trimming removed 4 bases at V and 8 bases at J, with 21 bases between. Germline V CDR1 and CDR2: MGHRA, YSYEKL. This CDR3 region has 16 residues.

The chain has TRBV6-5 and TRBJ2-7; TRBD1 matches 8 bases. The germline V gene encodes CDR1 MNHEY and CDR2 SVGAGI. This CDR3 has 15 residues. V dropped 2 bases and J dropped 3; count of bases not matched to a gene: 6. DNA for the CDR3: TGTGCCAGCAGTTACCCCGGACAGGGTCACTACGAGCAGTACTTC. It is translated as CASSYPGQGHYEQYF.

The chain has TRBV18 and TRBJ1-6; D perhaps matches TRBD1 (5 bases). CDR3 length: 15 residues. Trimming removed 3 bases from V and 7 bases from J, with 13 bases in between. Per germline, CDR1 KGHSH and CDR2 LQKENI. The CDR3 DNA is TGTGCCAGCTCACCGGACAACTTCAGGAATTCACCCCTCCACTTT. Translating it yields CASSPDNFRNSPLHF.

The J gene is TRBJ1-2, the V gene TRBV4-1; D perhaps matches TRBD1 (5 bases). Germline CDR1 MGHRA, CDR2 YSYEKL. Between the trimmed V and J ends, which lost 3 bases and 9 bases, there was a span of 29 bases. The CDR3 contains 18 residues. DNA for the CDR3: TGCGCCAGCAGCCACCACTCCGATACCGGGCAGGGCATATGGCGCTACACCTTC. This sequence encodes CASSHHSDTGQGIWRYTF.

The V and J genes are TRBV27 and TRBJ2-5; 9 bases align to TRBD1. Germline assignment: CDR1 MNHEY and CDR2 SMNVEV (reference sequence). This CDR3 comprises 15 residues. With 8 bases clipped from V and 5 bases from J, the junction kept 12 bases outside the gene matches. Written as DNA, the CDR3 is TGTGCCAGCGCCTTACAACAGGGGGCGTATGAGACCCAGTACTTC. Its protein product is CASALQQGAYETQYF.

The rearrangement uses TRBV7-9 and TRBJ2-1, with TRBD2 identical over 8 bases. Trimming cost V 5 bases and J 6 bases; bases outside gene matches: 3. The CDR3 consists of 13 residues. Germline lookup yields CDR1 SEHNR and CDR2 FQNEAQ (reference sequence). The CDR3 loop reads CASSPGLVNEQFF. The CDR3 DNA reads TGTGCCAGCAGCCCGGGACTAGTCAATGAGCAGTTCTTC.

V usage is TRBV7-9 and J usage is TRBJ1-2; 7 bases match TRBD1. The CDR3 contains 17 residues. Trimming took 5 bases from V and 2 from J; bases not matched to a gene: 14. CDR1 is SEHNR, CDR2 FQNEAQ, per germline (reference sequence). Here the CDR3 reads CASSHTNTDRVNYGYTF. The CDR3 bases are TGTGCCAGCAGCCATACGAATACCGACAGGGTGAACTATGGCTACACCTTC.

The genes are TRBV5-1 and TRBJ2-1, with 10 bases aligning to TRBD2. This CDR3 is built from 17 residues. The germline CDR1 and CDR2 sequences are SGHRS and YFSETQ. J gave up 6 bases and V 4 bases, and 13 bases lay outside the gene matches. The CDR3 protein is CASSRSRPSGSGNEQFF. Written as DNA, the CDR3 is TGCGCCAGCAGCCGTTCTCGGCCTAGCGGGAGCGGCAATGAGCAGTTCTTC.

The rearrangement links TRBV29-1 to TRBJ2-2; TRBD2 might be the D (6 bases). The CDR3 sequence is 14 residues long. Germline assignment: CDR1 SQVTM and CDR2 ANQGSEA. Trimming removed 7 bases at V and 6 bases at J, with 18 bases between. CDR3 bases: TGCAGCGCCACCCTGGGGGGTTTGCCCGGGGAGCTGTTTTTT. This sequence encodes CSATLGGLPGELFF.

The chain couples TRBV4-2 to TRBJ1-5, with D maybe TRBD1 (5 bases). This CDR3 is 14 amino acids long. Germline-derived CDR1 and CDR2 are LGHNA and YNFKEQ. V shed 2 bases and J shed 4 bases, with 9 bases lying between them. The CDR3 DNA sequence: TGTGCCAGCAGCCAACCACAGGTTAATCAGCCCCAGCATTTT. It encodes CASSQPQVNQPQHF.

This chain connects TRBV6-6 to TRBJ1-1; D is possibly TRBD1 (5 bases). Per germline, CDR1 MNHNY and CDR2 SVGAGI (reference sequence). V was shortened by 2 bases and J by 1 base, with 11 bases between the two germline ends. CDR3 length equals 15 residues. The CDR3 DNA reads TGTGCCAGCAGTTACAGGGGCAGCCCGAACACTGAAGCTTTCTTT. Translating it yields CASSYRGSPNTEAFF.

This clone was detected once. The chain links TRBV15 to TRBJ2-5, with 10 bases identical to TRBD2. This CDR3 spans 15 amino acids. Per germline, CDR1 LNHNV and CDR2 YYDKDF (reference sequence). J gave up 1 base and V 4 bases, and 3 bases lay outside the gene matches. CDR3 loop: CATSILAGSQETQYF. CDR3 bases: TGTGCCACCAGCATACTAGCGGGGTCCCAAGAGACCCAGTACTTC.

The chain combines TRBV19 with TRBJ2-3; 7 nucleotides line up with TRBD2. With V trimmed by 3 bases and J by 3 bases, 6 bases remained unmatched. The germline gives CDR1 LNHDA, CDR2 SQIVND (reference sequence). The CDR3 is 15 amino acids. The CDR3 DNA is TGTGCCAGTAGTATCCGGCTAGCGGAAACAGATACGCAGTATTTT. It specifies CASSIRLAETDTQYF.

This clone has only one observation. The V call is TRBV18, the J call TRBJ1-4, with a tentative D call TRBD1 (6 bases). The CDR3 sequence is 16 residues long. CDR1 is KGHSH, CDR2 LQKENI, per germline. Deletions cut 4 bases from V and 6 bases from J, with 18 bases between. Written as DNA, the CDR3 is TGTGCCAGCTCACGAACACCTAGCAGGGGTGATGAAAAACTGTTTTTT. Protein: CASSRTPSRGDEKLFF.

V usage is TRBV30 and J usage is TRBJ1-5; weak D call: TRBD1 (6 bases). The CDR3 spans 13 residues. Looked up from germline, CDR1 is GTSNPN and CDR2 is SVGIG (reference sequence). V lost 5 bases and J lost 4, with 12 bases in between. The CDR3 region is CAWARGPNQPQHF. The DNA of the CDR3 is TGTGCCTGGGCCAGGGGACCTAATCAGCCCCAGCATTTT.

This chain uses TRBV5-1 with TRBJ2-1, with D possibly matching TRBD1 (5 bases). Trimming stripped 4 bases from V and 3 bases from J, with 8 bases between. The CDR3 extends over 13 amino acids. The germline V gene has CDR1 SGHRS and CDR2 YFSETQ. The CDR3, as DNA: TGCGCCAGCAGCACAGGATTCTACAATGAGCAGTTCTTC. Amino acid sequence: CASSTGFYNEQFF.

The chain recombines TRBV2 with TRBJ1-2; 8 nucleotides match TRBD1. From germline, CDR1 is SNHLY and CDR2 FYNNEI. The length of the CDR3 is 13 residues. With V trimmed by 4 bases and J by 4 bases, 2 bases remained unmatched. CDR3 sequence: CASSGTGGYGYTF. In nucleotides, the CDR3 is TGTGCCAGCAGTGGTACAGGGGGCTATGGCTACACCTTC.

This clone is termed medium-sized (0.01 to 0.1%). The chain has TRBV7-9 and TRBJ1-5, with D possibly being TRBD1 (5 bases). The CDR3 is 15 residues long. The germline V and J ends were trimmed by 5 bases and 5 bases, with 16 bases remaining between them. Germline V lookup: CDR1 SEHNR, CDR2 FQNEAQ (reference sequence). The CDR3 here is CASSPTEGGDQPQHF. CDR3 bases: TGTGCCAGCAGCCCTACGGAGGGAGGGGATCAGCCCCAGCATTTT.

J is TRBJ1-5 and V is TRBV27; D is unresolved. The V end lost 6 bases, the J end lost 2 bases, and 14 bases lay between the germline ends. From germline, CDR1 is MNHEY and CDR2 SMNVEV (reference sequence). This CDR3 is 15 amino acids long. The CDR3 DNA follows: TGTGCCAGCAGCTTAACCTCCAACGGCAATCAGCCCCAGCATTTT. Its translation is CASSLTSNGNQPQHF.